These 31 T cell receptor beta chains share one sample of origin, sequenced in a study of Graves' ophthalmopathy and Graves' hyperthyroidism. RNA transcripts were the source from which TCR beta CDR3 regions were amplified. The workflow started with a first-round RT-PCR run with HTBI primers and then moved on to a second-round multiplex PCR. Each CDR3 protein gets one entry after TCRdb re-called the multiplex PCR reads with MiXCR. The sample comprises 740,000 or so distinct CDR3 sequences, 35% to 50% of which are singletons, and about 40% rests with the top ten. Material for sequencing was peripheral blood. The receptor source for this set is an adult man with Graves' ophthalmopathy.

This clonotype has only a few counts. The chain carries TRBV25-1 and TRBJ2-2; TRBD1 matches 8 bases. Germline CDR1 and CDR2: MGHDK and SYGVNS. With V trimmed by 6 bases and J by 6 bases, 15 bases remained unmatched. The CDR3 runs 17 residues. The CDR3 sequence: CASSRDRQQPLAGELFF. The CDR3 DNA sequence: TGTGCCAGCAGCCGGGACAGGCAGCAACCCCTCGCCGGGGAGCTGTTTTTT.

About this clonotype itself: One end of the junction does not line up with germline, which may come from a read error. The chain employs TRBV7-2 and TRBJ1-4; D might be TRBD1 (6 bases). The CDR3 covers 14 residues. Germline values: CDR1 SGHTA, CDR2 FQGNSA. In DNA form, the CDR3 reads TGTGCCAGCAGTTTTCGCAGGGGTCGTGAAAAACTGGTTTTT. Translation: CASSFRRGREKLVF.

This clonotype occurred a few times. The genes are TRBV25-1 and TRBJ1-2, with TRBD1 matching 9 bases. The ends lost 2 bases at V and 3 bases at J; junction bases unmatched: 4. Germline V gene lookup returns CDR1 MGHDK and CDR2 SYGVNS. CDR3 length equals 15 residues. CDR3 coding DNA: TGTGCCAGCAGTGAAGAGGGACAGGGTTACTATGGCTACACCTTC. This encodes CASSEEGQGYYGYTF.

There are a few counts of this clonotype. The V gene is TRBV6-6, the J gene TRBJ2-7; 9 nucleotides match TRBD2. V was clipped by 2 bases and J by 2 bases; unmatched bases: 4. Germline V lookup: CDR1 MNHNY, CDR2 SVGAGI (reference sequence). This CDR3 spans 15 amino acids. The CDR3 DNA sequence: TGTGCCAGCAGTTACGCCAGCGGGAGGACCTACGAGCAGTACTTC. Its translation is CASSYASGRTYEQYF.

This clonotype occurred a few times. This CDR3 is CASRNQGPTGELFF. DNA of the CDR3: TGTGCCAGCAGAAATCAGGGTCCCACCGGGGAGCTGTTTTTT. V usage is TRBV5-4 and J usage is TRBJ2-2; D might be TRBD1 (5 bases). V lost 5 bases and J 4 bases, leaving 12 bases between the germline ends. Germline loops: CDR1 SGHNT, CDR2 YYREEE (reference sequence). The CDR3 contains 14 residues.

Worth noting for this clonotype: One end of the junction varies from germline; a read error may be responsible. J is TRBJ2-7 and V is TRBV4-1; 9 nucleotides agree with TRBD1. The CDR3 sequence is 15 residues long. Germline CDR1 reads MGHRA; CDR2 reads YSYEKL. CDR3 nucleotide sequence: TGTGCCTGGAGTCTACCGGGGACAGGGTTTGGCGAGCAGTACTTC. Residues: CAWSLPGTGFGEQYF.

The V and J genes are TRBV7-2 and TRBJ2-7; 12 bases are shared with TRBD2. Germline V gene data show CDR1 as SGHTA and CDR2 as FQGNSA. The CDR3 consists of 16 residues. V lost 3 bases and J lost 3; bases outside the gene matches: 6. The CDR3 region has the DNA TGTGCCAGCAGCTTGGCTAGCGGGAGGGCCATCTACGAGCAGTACTTC. Its translation is CASSLASGRAIYEQYF. Full variable domain (remainder filled in from reference TRBV7-2 and TRBJ2-7): GAGVSQSPSNKVTEKGKDVELRCDPISGHTALYWYRQSLGQGLEFLIYFQGNSAPDKSGLPSDRFSAERTGGSVSTLTIQRTQQEDSAVYLCASSLASGRAIYEQYFGPGTRLTVT.

Only a few counts were recorded for this clonotype. The rearrangement uses TRBV28 and TRBJ1-4, with D perhaps TRBD1 (6 bases). This CDR3 spans 14 amino acids. V was clipped by 8 bases and J by 6 bases, with 16 bases between them. The germline CDR1 and CDR2 sequences are MDHEN and SYDVKM. This CDR3 is CASVARGVDEKLFF. The CDR3 DNA is TGTGCCAGCGTAGCCAGGGGCGTGGATGAAAAACTGTTTTTT. Drawing the rest from reference TRBV28 and TRBJ1-4, the complete variable domain is DVKVTQSSRYLVKRTGEKVFLECVQDMDHENMFWYRQDPGLGLRLIYFSYDVKMKEKGDIPEGYSVSREKKERFSLILESASTNQTSMYLCASVARGVDEKLFFGSGTQLSVL.

This clonotype has just one count. This rearrangement joins TRBV7-9 to TRBJ2-3; TRBD2 matches 7 bases. V lost 0 bases to trimming and J lost 10 bases; unmatched junction nucleotides: 4. The CDR3 loop spans 13 amino acids. Germline V gives CDR1 SEHNR, CDR2 FQNEAQ (reference sequence). The CDR3 coding sequence is TGTGCCAGCAGCTTAGCGACTAGCTTCTCGCAGTATTTT. Its translation is CASSLATSFSQYF.

This clonotype was seen only a few times. The J gene is TRBJ2-2, the V gene TRBV7-8, with D maybe TRBD1 (6 bases). The germline V gene has CDR1 SGHVS and CDR2 FQNEAQ. The germline V and J ends were trimmed by 5 bases and 3 bases, with 16 bases remaining between them. The CDR3 contains 16 residues. The CDR3 sequence is CASSPQQGWDTGELFF. The CDR3 bases are TGTGCCAGCAGCCCTCAACAGGGCTGGGACACCGGGGAGCTGTTTTTT.

The chain is built from TRBV19 and TRBJ1-2, with TRBD1 matching 7 bases. The junction had 14 bases not matched to a gene; V was cut back by 6 bases and J by 4 bases. The CDR3 consists of 16 residues. CDR1 LNHDA and CDR2 SQIVND come from the germline V gene (reference sequence). The CDR3 sequence is CASSWSGGTTLYGYTF. As DNA, the CDR3 is TGTGCCAGTAGCTGGTCAGGGGGAACCACCCTCTATGGCTACACCTTC. The whole variable domain, remainder taken from reference TRBV19 and TRBJ1-2, is DGGITQSPKYLFRKEGQNVTLSCEQNLNHDAMYWYRQDPGQGLRLIYYSQIVNDFQKGDIAEGYSVSREKKESFPLTVTSAQKNPTAFYLCASSWSGGTTLYGYTFGSGTRLTVV.

This clonotype has ten or more counts. This sequence joins TRBV7-9 and TRBJ2-5; no firm D call. This CDR3 spans 14 amino acids. CDR1 and CDR2 from the germline V gene are SEHNR and FQNEAQ (reference sequence). The V gene lost 2 bases and the J gene lost 3 bases, with 10 bases spanning the gap. In nucleotides, the CDR3 is TGTGCCAGCAGCTTAAGAGGCCTTGAAGAGACCCAGTACTTC. Encoded protein: CASSLRGLEETQYF.

As regards this clonotype: Sequence at one end of the junction differs from germline and may be a read error. The rearrangement uses TRBV10-2 and TRBJ1-5; 9 positions agree with TRBD1. Germline CDR1 and CDR2: WSHSY and SAAADI. The CDR3 extends over 15 amino acids. Here the CDR3 reads CASSQGQGYNQPQHF. The CDR3 nucleotides are TGTGCCAGCAGTCAAGGACAGGGGTACAATCAGCCCCAGCATTTT.

This chain connects TRBV15 to TRBJ1-2; D not certain. Germline CDR1 reads LNHNV; CDR2 reads YYDKDF (reference sequence). The CDR3 is made up of 15 amino acids. Trimming left V 0 bases short and J 4 bases short, with 12 bases between. DNA of the CDR3: TGTGCCACCAGCAGAGATCTGGGCGAAAGCTATGGCTACACCTTC. Amino acid sequence: CATSRDLGESYGYTF.

This clonotype was recorded many times. The chain joins TRBV7-2 to TRBJ2-7; 10 nucleotides agree with TRBD2. The CDR3 totals 16 residues. V lost 2 bases to trimming and J lost 0 bases; unmatched junction nucleotides: 4. Per the germline V gene, CDR1 is SGHTA and CDR2 is FQGNSA. The CDR3 DNA reads TGTGCCAGCAGCTTAAGGACTAGCGGAAACTCCTACGAGCAGTACTTC. It codes for CASSLRTSGNSYEQYF. Complete variable domain (other parts from reference TRBV7-2 and TRBJ2-7): GAGVSQSPSNKVTEKGKDVELRCDPISGHTALYWYRQSLGQGLEFLIYFQGNSAPDKSGLPSDRFSAERTGGSVSTLTIQRTQQEDSAVYLCASSLRTSGNSYEQYFGPGTRLTVT.

A word on this clonotype: A junction end diverges from the germline sequence, so it may reflect a read error. The chain joins TRBV19 to TRBJ2-5; TRBD2 is a possible D gene (6 bases). CDR1 and CDR2 from the germline V gene are LNHDA and SQIVND (reference sequence). The CDR3 totals 13 residues. CDR3 protein: CASSTTSRETQYF. The CDR3 coding sequence is TGTGCCAGCAGTACAACTAGCAGAGAGACCCAGTACTTC.

The chain joins TRBV12-3 or TRBV12-4 to TRBJ2-5; the match to TRBD1 covers 7 bases. The CDR3 spans 13 residues. J was trimmed by 1 base and V by 7 bases; bases with no gene match: 3. Here the CDR3 DNA reads TGTGCCAGCAAAAGGGACAGCCAAGAGACCCAGTACTTC. Protein: CASKRDSQETQYF.

About this clonotype itself: Given a much more abundant clone one base away, this may be a read error. This chain links TRBV9 with TRBJ1-2, with 8 positions matching TRBD1. CDR1 SGDLS and CDR2 YYNGEE come from the germline V gene. J lost 7 bases, V lost 7 bases, and 9 bases had no gene match. This CDR3 comprises 13 residues. The CDR3 nucleotides are TGTGCCAGCGGCGGAACAGGGGGTAGTGGCTACACCTTC. Translating it yields CASGGTGGSGYTF.

Comment on this clonotype: The junction and the germline gene differ at one end; a read error may be behind it. This chain uses TRBV2 with TRBJ2-5; D may be TRBD1 (5 bases). This CDR3 comprises 11 residues. Germline CDR1 and CDR2: SNHLY and FYNNEI. For the CDR3, the DNA is TGTGCCAGAAGCATTAGGGGCCGGTACTTCTTC. Translated: CARSIRGRYFF.

This clonotype showed up just a few times. The chain carries TRBV6-5 and TRBJ1-1, with D hard to call. The CDR3 is 14 amino acids. Trimming cost V 0 bases and J 0 bases, with 5 bases left between them. Per the germline V gene, CDR1 is MNHEY and CDR2 is SVGAGI. The CDR3 DNA sequence: TGTGCCAGCAGTTACTCGGAGCTGAACACTGAAGCTTTCTTT. This codes for CASSYSELNTEAFF.

The CDR3 is CASSLSGPTNTGELFF. The CDR3 DNA sequence: TGTGCCAGCAGCTTAAGCGGGCCGACGAACACCGGGGAGCTGTTTTTT. V and J are TRBV7-2 and TRBJ2-2; a possible D gene is TRBD2 (6 bases). From germline, CDR1 is SGHTA and CDR2 FQGNSA. Trimming left V 2 bases short and J 0 bases short, with 10 bases between. CDR3 length: 16 residues.

V is TRBV29-1 and J is TRBJ2-7, with 7 bases lining up with TRBD1. The germline V gene has CDR1 SQVTM and CDR2 ANQGSEA. The junction had 6 bases not matched to a gene; V was cut back by 6 bases and J by 4 bases. The CDR3 extends over 12 amino acids. The CDR3 bases are TGCAGCGTGCCGGACAGGAGATACGAGCAGTACTTC. Encoded protein: CSVPDRRYEQYF.

The genes are TRBV9 and TRBJ1-2; 7 nucleotides align to TRBD1. Germline V gives CDR1 SGDLS, CDR2 YYNGEE. V trimming: 0 bases; J trimming: 0 bases; junction bases outside the gene matches: 8. This CDR3 has 17 amino acids. The CDR3 bases are TGTGCCAGCAGCGTAGAGGGGGACAGCACCTCTAACTATGGCTACACCTTC. Translation: CASSVEGDSTSNYGYTF.

The V call is TRBV7-3, the J call TRBJ2-5; TRBD2 matches at 9 bases. J gave up 9 bases and V 5 bases, and 4 bases lay outside the gene matches. Germline V lookup: CDR1 SGHTA, CDR2 FQGTGA. The CDR3 is 12 residues long. DNA of the CDR3: TGTGCCAGCAGCCCTAGCGGGAAGGCCCAGTACTTC. Translation gives CASSPSGKAQYF. Full variable domain (rest looked up from reference TRBV7-3 and TRBJ2-5): GAGVSQTPSNKVTEKGKYVELRCDPISGHTALYWYRQSLGQGPEFLIYFQGTGAADDSGLPNDRFFAVRPEGSVSTLKIQRTERGDSAVYLCASSPSGKAQYFGPGTRLLVL.

This clonotype was seen many times. This sequence joins TRBV2 and TRBJ2-5; TRBD1 matches at 8 bases. This CDR3 has 15 amino acids. Germline CDR1 is SNHLY and CDR2 is FYNNEI. V dropped 2 bases and J dropped 5; count of bases not matched to a gene: 7. CDR3 protein: CASSEWQGAVETQYF. In DNA, the CDR3 is TGTGCCAGCAGTGAATGGCAGGGGGCCGTGGAGACCCAGTACTTC.

This clonotype was counted once. J is TRBJ1-5 and V is TRBV29-1; 7 bases line up with TRBD1. The J segment lost 7 bases and the V segment lost 7 bases, leaving 13 bases of the junction unmatched. Germline V gives CDR1 SQVTM, CDR2 ANQGSEA. This CDR3 is 14 amino acids long. CDR3 nucleotide sequence: TGCAGCGCCCGACAGGGTTCCTACGAGCAGCCCCAGCATTTT. Translated: CSARQGSYEQPQHF.

This clonotype was detected many times. The chain combines TRBV2 with TRBJ1-2; D is uncertain. With 6 bases removed from V and 4 bases from J, the gap between germline ends came to 12 bases. The CDR3 length is 13 residues. Germline V gene lookup returns CDR1 SNHLY and CDR2 FYNNEI. CDR3 residues: CASRQLRSYGYTF. CDR3 DNA: TGTGCCAGCAGGCAGCTCCGGAGCTATGGCTACACCTTC.

Regarding this clonotype: Without the conserved terminal phenylalanine or tryptophan, this CDR3 likely stems from a read error. The chain joins TRBV15 to TRBJ2-7, with D possibly TRBD2 on 6 matching bases. The germline V gene has CDR1 LNHNV and CDR2 YYDKDF (reference sequence). The CDR3 has 13 amino acids. V lost 3 bases and J 1 base, leaving 7 bases between the germline ends. CDR3 in amino acids: CATSRTSSYEQYL. The DNA for the CDR3 is TGTGCCACCAGCAGGACTAGTTCCTACGAGCAGTACCTC.

The chain carries TRBV20-1 and TRBJ1-2; D possibly corresponds to TRBD1 (5 bases). The germline V gene encodes CDR1 DFQATT and CDR2 SNEGSKA (reference sequence). The length of the CDR3 is 13 residues. V lost 4 bases, J lost 5 bases, and 14 bases lay in between. Here the CDR3 reads CSATIGADYGYTF. For the CDR3, the DNA is TGCAGTGCTACAATAGGGGCGGATTATGGCTACACCTTC.

To note about this clonotype: This may be a read error: a much more frequent sequence differs by one nucleotide. The V call is TRBV7-9, the J call TRBJ2-5, with D tentatively TRBD1 (5 bases). The CDR3 loop spans 15 amino acids. Germline V CDR1 and CDR2: SEHNR, FQNEAQ (reference sequence). The CDR3 spells CASSAAGLQGEAQYF. The CDR3 nucleotides read TGTGCCAGCAGCGCGGCAGGGCTCCAAGGAGAGGCCCAGTACTTC.

This clonotype was found many times. This chain joins TRBV2 and TRBJ1-5, with a possible D match to TRBD1 (6 bases). CDR3 length equals 16 residues. Germline CDR1 and CDR2: SNHLY and FYNNEI. V was pared by 6 bases and J by 6 bases, with 21 bases between. The DNA for the CDR3 is TGTGCCAGCAGCAAAGGGGGACAAGAGAACGGTCAGCCCCAGCATTTT. This codes for CASSKGGQENGQPQHF. Complete variable domain (other parts from reference TRBV2 and TRBJ1-5): EPEVTQTPSHQVTQMGQEVILRCVPISNHLYFYWYRQILGQKVEFLVSFYNNEISEKSEIFDDQFSVERPDGSNFTLKIRSTKLEDSAMYFCASSKGGQENGQPQHFGDGTRLSIL.